Listed below are T cell receptor beta chains from one sample, sequenced in a study of blood T cell repertoires in COVID-19. The method was immunoSEQ multiplex PCR; TCRdb's version includes in-frame clones alone and lacks a portion of them. The table includes 200,000 to 250,000 clones, just over 85% detected once. The sample consisted of PBMCs or T cells enriched from blood (not recorded which). The receptors here all came from a woman aged 50 to 60 with acute COVID-19. CDR3s include the opening cysteine and the closing phenylalanine or tryptophan. Each record gives: J gene, V gene, D gene, clone size, CDR3 protein, CDR3 DNA. A D gene is named only where the DNA matches it firmly. Rows may omit the clone size; those that give it use once, few, many or a size class.

J gene: TRBJ2-1; V gene: TRBV9; D gene: TRBD2; clone size: .; CDR3 protein: CASTLSATGTSGGPHEQFF; CDR3 DNA: TGTGCCAGCACCCTTTCGGCTACCGGGACTAGCGGGGGACCCCATGAGCAGTTCTTC
J gene: TRBJ2-7; V gene: TRBV7-9; D gene: .; clone size: .; CDR3 protein: CASSLVGGPYEQYF; CDR3 DNA: TGTGCCAGCAGCTTAGTGGGCGGGCCCTACGAGCAGTACTTC
J gene: TRBJ2-3; V gene: TRBV29-1; D gene: .; clone size: .; CDR3 protein: CSVVIAGDTQYF; CDR3 DNA: TGCAGCGTTGTAATCGCCGGAGATACGCAGTATTTT
J gene: TRBJ1-4; V gene: TRBV4-3; D gene: .; clone size: .; CDR3 protein: CASSQAWTGTNEKLFF; CDR3 DNA: TGCGCCAGCAGCCAAGCCTGGACGGGGACTAATGAAAAACTGTTTTTT
J gene: TRBJ2-3; V gene: TRBV6-4; D gene: .; clone size: .; CDR3 protein: CASSDDGRSTQYF; CDR3 DNA: TGTGCCAGCAGTGACGATGGGAGATCCACGCAGTATTTT
J gene: TRBJ1-1; V gene: TRBV5-8; D gene: TRBD1; clone size: .; CDR3 protein: CASSPITGTGGGAEAFF; CDR3 DNA: TGTGCCAGCAGCCCGATCACCGGGACAGGGGGCGGGGCTGAAGCTTTCTTT
J gene: TRBJ2-3; V gene: TRBV9; D gene: TRBD2; clone size: .; CDR3 protein: CASSVEGSGTDTQYF; CDR3 DNA: TGTGCCAGCAGCGTAGAAGGTAGCGGGACAGATACGCAGTATTTT
J gene: TRBJ2-3; V gene: TRBV13; D gene: TRBD2; clone size: .; CDR3 protein: CASSSGLADTDTQYF; CDR3 DNA: TGTGCCAGCAGCTCCGGACTAGCGGACACAGATACGCAGTATTTT
J gene: TRBJ2-7; V gene: TRBV9; D gene: .; clone size: .; CDR3 protein: CASSATVTGGDEQYF; CDR3 DNA: TGTGCCAGCAGCGCCACAGTAACAGGGGGGGACGAGCAGTACTTC
J gene: TRBJ1-1; V gene: TRBV6-6; D gene: .; clone size: .; CDR3 protein: CASSYPTRSTEAFF; CDR3 DNA: TGTGCCAGCAGTTACCCTACGAGGAGTACTGAAGCTTTCTTT
J gene: TRBJ2-3; V gene: TRBV27; D gene: TRBD1; clone size: .; CDR3 protein: CASSPTGSDTQYF; CDR3 DNA: TGTGCCAGCAGTCCGACAGGGTCAGATACGCAGTATTTT
J gene: TRBJ1-4; V gene: TRBV2; D gene: TRBD1; clone size: .; CDR3 protein: CASRRWDRGEEKLFF; CDR3 DNA: TGTGCCAGCAGACGGTGGGACAGGGGGGAGGAAAAACTGTTTTTT
J gene: TRBJ2-1; V gene: TRBV11-2; D gene: TRBD2; clone size: .; CDR3 protein: CASRPLAGSYNEQFF; CDR3 DNA: TGTGCCAGCAGACCGCTAGCGGGCTCCTACAATGAGCAGTTCTTC
J gene: TRBJ2-3; V gene: TRBV29-1; D gene: .; clone size: .; CDR3 protein: CSASSPRTDTQYF; CDR3 DNA: TGCAGCGCATCATCTCCTCGGACAGATACGCAGTATTTT
J gene: TRBJ1-2; V gene: TRBV28; D gene: TRBD1; clone size: once; CDR3 protein: CASSFGQGEGYTF; CDR3 DNA: TGTGCCAGCAGTTTCGGACAGGGTGAAGGCTACACCTTC
J gene: TRBJ1-3; V gene: TRBV2; D gene: TRBD1; clone size: .; CDR3 protein: CASSGQGHSGNTIYF; CDR3 DNA: TGTGCCAGCAGTGGACAGGGACACTCTGGAAACACCATATATTTT
J gene: TRBJ1-6; V gene: TRBV30; D gene: TRBD1; clone size: .; CDR3 protein: CAWSLTGQTHNSPLHF; CDR3 DNA: TGTGCCTGGAGTTTAACGGGACAGACCCATAATTCACCCCTCCACTTT
J gene: TRBJ2-7; V gene: TRBV6-5; D gene: TRBD2; clone size: .; CDR3 protein: CASSYAGGGVYEQYF; CDR3 DNA: TGTGCCAGCAGTTACGCGGGTGGGGGGGTCTACGAGCAGTACTTC
J gene: TRBJ1-1; V gene: TRBV27; D gene: .; clone size: .; CDR3 protein: CASRTSSGTEAFF; CDR3 DNA: TGTGCCAGCAGAACTAGCTCTGGTACTGAAGCTTTCTTT
J gene: TRBJ2-2; V gene: TRBV24-1; D gene: .; clone size: .; CDR3 protein: CATSDFGHSTGELFF; CDR3 DNA: TGTGCCACCAGTGATTTCGGACACAGCACCGGGGAGCTGTTTTTT
J gene: TRBJ2-5; V gene: TRBV2; D gene: TRBD1; clone size: .; CDR3 protein: CASSQGQGFQETQYF; CDR3 DNA: TGTGCCAGCAGTCAGGGACAGGGCTTCCAAGAGACCCAGTACTTC
J gene: TRBJ2-3; V gene: TRBV5-1; D gene: TRBD2; clone size: .; CDR3 protein: CASSLEALAGVWGTDTQYF; CDR3 DNA: TGCGCCAGCAGCTTGGAAGCGCTAGCGGGAGTATGGGGCACAGATACGCAGTATTTT
J gene: TRBJ2-1; V gene: TRBV7-3; D gene: .; clone size: .; CDR3 protein: CASSLRSGRTYNEQFF; CDR3 DNA: TGTGCCAGCAGCTTAAGGTCGGGGAGAACCTACAATGAGCAGTTCTTC
J gene: TRBJ2-7; V gene: TRBV28; D gene: .; clone size: .; CDR3 protein: CASRTLTNSYEQYF; CDR3 DNA: TGTGCCAGCCGAACTCTTACCAACTCCTACGAGCAGTACTTC
J gene: TRBJ1-4; V gene: TRBV5-1; D gene: .; clone size: .; CDR3 protein: CASSLAGAEKLFF; CDR3 DNA: TGCGCCAGCAGCTTAGCAGGGGCCGAAAAACTGTTTTTT
J gene: TRBJ2-2; V gene: TRBV4-1; D gene: TRBD1; clone size: .; CDR3 protein: CASSPRDRGRSTGELFF; CDR3 DNA: TGCGCCAGCAGCCCCCGGGACAGGGGGCGGAGCACCGGGGAGCTGTTTTTT
J gene: TRBJ2-7; V gene: TRBV3-1/TRBV3-2; D gene: TRBD2; clone size: once; CDR3 protein: CASSHERGLAYEQYF; CDR3 DNA: TGTGCCAGCAGCCATGAGAGAGGACTAGCTTACGAGCAGTACTTC
J gene: TRBJ1-2; V gene: TRBV7-9; D gene: .; clone size: .; CDR3 protein: CASSLARGGAGGYTF; CDR3 DNA: TGTGCCAGCAGCTTAGCTAGAGGAGGGGCCGGTGGCTACACCTTC
J gene: TRBJ2-1; V gene: TRBV11-1; D gene: TRBD1; clone size: .; CDR3 protein: CASSLGQGSYNEQFF; CDR3 DNA: TGTGCCAGCAGCTTGGGACAGGGATCCTACAATGAGCAGTTCTTC
J gene: TRBJ2-2; V gene: TRBV3-1/TRBV3-2; D gene: .; clone size: .; CDR3 protein: CASSQAWSRVVGELFF; CDR3 DNA: TGTGCCAGCAGCCAAGCATGGTCCAGGGTGGTCGGGGAGCTGTTTTTT
J gene: TRBJ2-7; V gene: TRBV24-1; D gene: .; clone size: .; CDR3 protein: CATAGPTYEQYF; CDR3 DNA: TGTGCCACTGCGGGCCCAACCTACGAGCAGTACTTC
J gene: TRBJ2-7; V gene: TRBV30; D gene: TRBD2; clone size: .; CDR3 protein: CAWMAGGYDDEQYF; CDR3 DNA: TGTGCCTGGATGGCGGGAGGGTACGACGACGAGCAGTACTTC
J gene: TRBJ2-7; V gene: TRBV5-1; D gene: .; clone size: few; CDR3 protein: CASSWGTRTYEQYF; CDR3 DNA: TGCGCCAGCAGCTGGGGGACACGTACCTACGAGCAGTACTTC
J gene: TRBJ1-1; V gene: TRBV27; D gene: .; clone size: .; CDR3 protein: CASSSSTRDTNTEAFF; CDR3 DNA: TGTGCCAGCAGTTCTTCCACCCGGGACACGAACACTGAAGCTTTCTTT
J gene: TRBJ2-7; V gene: TRBV30; D gene: TRBD2; clone size: .; CDR3 protein: CAWRTSGRQGQYF; CDR3 DNA: TGTGCCTGGAGGACTAGCGGGAGACAGGGGCAGTACTTC